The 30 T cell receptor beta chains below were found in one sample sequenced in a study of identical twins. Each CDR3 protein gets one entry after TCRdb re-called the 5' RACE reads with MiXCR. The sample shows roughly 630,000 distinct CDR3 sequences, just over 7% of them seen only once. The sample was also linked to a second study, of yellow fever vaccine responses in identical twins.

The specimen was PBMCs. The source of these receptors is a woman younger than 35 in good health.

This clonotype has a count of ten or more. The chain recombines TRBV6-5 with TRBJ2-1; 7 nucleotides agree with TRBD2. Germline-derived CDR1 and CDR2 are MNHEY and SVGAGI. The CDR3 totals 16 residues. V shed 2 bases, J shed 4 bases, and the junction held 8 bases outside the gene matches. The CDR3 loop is CASSYGFGGNYNEQFF. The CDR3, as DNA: TGTGCCAGCAGTTACGGTTTCGGGGGGAATTACAATGAGCAGTTCTTC.

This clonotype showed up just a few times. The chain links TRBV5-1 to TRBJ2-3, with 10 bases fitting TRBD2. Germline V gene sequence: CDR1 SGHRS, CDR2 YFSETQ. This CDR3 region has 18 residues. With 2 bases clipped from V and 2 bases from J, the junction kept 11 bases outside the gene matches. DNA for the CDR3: TGCGCCAGCAGCTTAGAGCGGGGGGGCCGTCGAGTCACAGATACGCAGTATTTT. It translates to CASSLERGGRRVTDTQYF. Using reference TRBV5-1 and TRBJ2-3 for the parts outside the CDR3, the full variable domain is KAGVTQTPRYLIKTRGQQVTLSCSPISGHRSVSWYQQTPGQGLQFLFEYFSETQRNKGNFPGRFSGRQFSNSRSEMNVSTLELGDSALYLCASSLERGGRRVTDTQYFGPGTRLTVL.

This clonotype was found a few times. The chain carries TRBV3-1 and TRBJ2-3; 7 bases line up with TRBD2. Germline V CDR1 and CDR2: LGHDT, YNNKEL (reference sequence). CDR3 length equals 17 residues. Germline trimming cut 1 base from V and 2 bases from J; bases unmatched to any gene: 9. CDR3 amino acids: CASSQGRTSPSTDTQYF. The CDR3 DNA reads TGTGCCAGCAGCCAAGGTCGGACTAGTCCTTCCACAGATACGCAGTATTTT.

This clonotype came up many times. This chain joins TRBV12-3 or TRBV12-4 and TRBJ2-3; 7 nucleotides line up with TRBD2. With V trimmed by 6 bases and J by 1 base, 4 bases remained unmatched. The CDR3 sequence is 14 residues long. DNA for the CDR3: TGTGCCAGCAGAACTCTAGCGGGCACAGATACGCAGTATTTT. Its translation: CASRTLAGTDTQYF.

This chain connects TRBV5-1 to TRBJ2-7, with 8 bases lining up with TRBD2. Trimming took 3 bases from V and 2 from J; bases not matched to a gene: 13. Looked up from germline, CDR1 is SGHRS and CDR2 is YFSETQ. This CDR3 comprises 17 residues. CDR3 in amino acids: CASSSGLVTGRPYEQYF. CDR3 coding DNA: TGCGCCAGCAGCTCGGGACTAGTTACCGGCCGGCCCTACGAGCAGTACTTC.

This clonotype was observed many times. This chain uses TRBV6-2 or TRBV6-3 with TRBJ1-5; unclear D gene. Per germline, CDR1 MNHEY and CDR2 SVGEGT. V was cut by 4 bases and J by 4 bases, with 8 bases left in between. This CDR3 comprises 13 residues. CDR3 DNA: TGTGCCAGCAGTTCAAGTAGGAATCAGCCCCAGCATTTT. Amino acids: CASSSSRNQPQHF.

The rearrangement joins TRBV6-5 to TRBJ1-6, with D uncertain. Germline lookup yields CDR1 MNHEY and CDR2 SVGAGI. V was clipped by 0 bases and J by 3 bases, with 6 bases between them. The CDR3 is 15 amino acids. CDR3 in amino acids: CASSYSPVYNSPLHF. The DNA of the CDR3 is TGTGCCAGCAGTTACTCCCCAGTCTATAATTCACCCCTCCACTTT.

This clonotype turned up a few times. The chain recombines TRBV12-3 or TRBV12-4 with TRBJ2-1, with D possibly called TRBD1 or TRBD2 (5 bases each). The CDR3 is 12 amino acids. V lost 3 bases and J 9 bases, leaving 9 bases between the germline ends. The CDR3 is CASSFRGVEQFF. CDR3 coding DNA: TGTGCCAGCAGTTTTAGAGGGGTTGAGCAGTTCTTC.

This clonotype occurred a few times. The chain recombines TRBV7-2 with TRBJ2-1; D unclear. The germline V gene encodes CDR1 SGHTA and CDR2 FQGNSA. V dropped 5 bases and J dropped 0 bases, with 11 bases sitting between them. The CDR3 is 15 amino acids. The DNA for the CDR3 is TGTGCCAGCAGCCCTCAACACGCCTCCTACAATGAGCAGTTCTTC. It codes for CASSPQHASYNEQFF.

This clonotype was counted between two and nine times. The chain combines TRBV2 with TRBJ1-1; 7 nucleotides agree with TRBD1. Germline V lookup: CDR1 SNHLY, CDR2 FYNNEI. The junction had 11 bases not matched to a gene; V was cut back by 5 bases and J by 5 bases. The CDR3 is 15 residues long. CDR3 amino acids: CASSSPHRGWTEAFF. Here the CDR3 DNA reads TGTGCCAGCAGTTCTCCCCACAGGGGTTGGACTGAAGCTTTCTTT. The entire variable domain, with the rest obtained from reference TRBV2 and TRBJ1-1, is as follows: EPEVTQTPSHQVTQMGQEVILRCVPISNHLYFYWYRQILGQKVEFLVSFYNNEISEKSEIFDDQFSVERPDGSNFTLKIRSTKLEDSAMYFCASSSPHRGWTEAFFGQGTRLTVV.

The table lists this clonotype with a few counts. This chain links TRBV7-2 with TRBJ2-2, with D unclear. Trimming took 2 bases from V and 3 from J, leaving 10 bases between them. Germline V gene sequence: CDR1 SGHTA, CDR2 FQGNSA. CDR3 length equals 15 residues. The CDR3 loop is CASSLLGRHTGELFF. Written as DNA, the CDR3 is TGTGCCAGCAGCTTACTAGGCAGACACACCGGGGAGCTGTTTTTT.

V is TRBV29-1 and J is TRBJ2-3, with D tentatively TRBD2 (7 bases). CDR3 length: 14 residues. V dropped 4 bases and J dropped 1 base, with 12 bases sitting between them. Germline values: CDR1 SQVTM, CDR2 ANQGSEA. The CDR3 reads CSVGGGRGTDTQYF. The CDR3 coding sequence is TGCAGCGTTGGGGGGGGCAGGGGCACAGATACGCAGTATTTT.

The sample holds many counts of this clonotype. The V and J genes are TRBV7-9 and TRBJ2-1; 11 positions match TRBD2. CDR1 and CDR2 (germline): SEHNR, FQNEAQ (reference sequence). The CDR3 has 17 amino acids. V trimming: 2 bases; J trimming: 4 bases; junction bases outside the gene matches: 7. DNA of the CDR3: TGTGCCAGCAGCTTAATAGCGGGAGGGACCTATTACAATGAGCAGTTCTTC. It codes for CASSLIAGGTYYNEQFF.

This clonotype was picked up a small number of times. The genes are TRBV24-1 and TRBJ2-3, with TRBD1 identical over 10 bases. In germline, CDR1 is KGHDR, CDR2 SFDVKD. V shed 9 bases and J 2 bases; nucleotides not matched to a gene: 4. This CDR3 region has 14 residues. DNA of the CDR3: TGTGCCACCGCGACAGGGGGCTACACAGATACGCAGTATTTT. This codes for CATATGGYTDTQYF.

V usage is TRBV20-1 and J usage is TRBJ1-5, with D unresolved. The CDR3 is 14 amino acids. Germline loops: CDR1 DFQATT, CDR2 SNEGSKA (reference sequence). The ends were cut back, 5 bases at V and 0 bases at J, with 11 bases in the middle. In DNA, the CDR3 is TGCAGTGCTCGACCTAGTTTTAGCAATCAGCCCCAGCATTTT. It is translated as CSARPSFSNQPQHF.

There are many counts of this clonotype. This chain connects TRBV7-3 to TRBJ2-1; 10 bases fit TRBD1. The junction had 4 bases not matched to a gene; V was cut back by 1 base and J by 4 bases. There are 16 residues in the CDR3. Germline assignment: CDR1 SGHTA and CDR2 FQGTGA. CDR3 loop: CASSLRLGQGYNEQFF. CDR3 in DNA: TGTGCCAGCAGCTTAAGGTTGGGACAGGGGTACAATGAGCAGTTCTTC.

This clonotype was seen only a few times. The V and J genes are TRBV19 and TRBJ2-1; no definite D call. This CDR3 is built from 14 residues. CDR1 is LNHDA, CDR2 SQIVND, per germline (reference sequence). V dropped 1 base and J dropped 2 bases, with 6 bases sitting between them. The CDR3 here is CASSIGLPYNEQFF. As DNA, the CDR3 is TGTGCCAGTAGTATAGGGCTACCCTACAATGAGCAGTTCTTC.

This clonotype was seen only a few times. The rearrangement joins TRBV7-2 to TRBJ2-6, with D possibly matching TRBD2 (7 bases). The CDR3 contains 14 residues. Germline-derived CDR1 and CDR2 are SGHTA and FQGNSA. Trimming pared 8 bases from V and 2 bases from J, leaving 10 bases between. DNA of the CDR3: TGTGCCAGCGGGAGGGGGACTGGGGCCAACGTCCTGACTTTC. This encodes CASGRGTGANVLTF.

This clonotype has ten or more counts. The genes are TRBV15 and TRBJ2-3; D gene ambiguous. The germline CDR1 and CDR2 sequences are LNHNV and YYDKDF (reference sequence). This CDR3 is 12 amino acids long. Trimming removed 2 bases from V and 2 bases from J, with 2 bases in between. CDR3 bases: TGTGCCACCAGCAGACCCACAGATACGCAGTATTTT. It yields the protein CATSRPTDTQYF. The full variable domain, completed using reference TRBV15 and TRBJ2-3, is DAMVIQNPRYQVTQFGKPVTLSCSQTLNHNVMYWYQQKSSQAPKLLFHYYDKDFNNEADTPDNFQSRRPNTSFCFLDIRSPGLGDTAMYLCATSRPTDTQYFGPGTRLTVL.

The CDR3 loop is CASRRSQDLGYEQYF. The CDR3 nucleotides are TGCGCCAGCAGAAGGAGCCAGGACCTCGGTTACGAGCAGTACTTC. The chain joins TRBV5-1 to TRBJ2-7; D gene uncertain. V gave up 5 bases and J gave up 4 bases, with 19 bases separating them. The CDR3 consists of 15 residues. CDR1 SGHRS and CDR2 YFSETQ come from the germline V gene.

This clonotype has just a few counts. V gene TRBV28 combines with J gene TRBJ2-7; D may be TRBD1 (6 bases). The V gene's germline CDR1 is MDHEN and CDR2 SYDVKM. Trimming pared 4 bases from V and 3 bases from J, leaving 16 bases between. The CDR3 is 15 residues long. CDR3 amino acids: CASSSRQGFLYEQYV. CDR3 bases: TGTGCCAGCAGTTCGAGGCAGGGGTTTCTCTACGAGCAGTACGTC.

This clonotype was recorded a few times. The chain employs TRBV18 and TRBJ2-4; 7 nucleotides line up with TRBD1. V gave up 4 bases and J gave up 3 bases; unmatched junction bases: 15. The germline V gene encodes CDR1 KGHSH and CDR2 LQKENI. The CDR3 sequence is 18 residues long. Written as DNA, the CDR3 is TGTGCCAGCTCACTGACTCGACAGGGCGAGGAAGACAAAAACATTCAGTACTTC. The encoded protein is CASSLTRQGEEDKNIQYF. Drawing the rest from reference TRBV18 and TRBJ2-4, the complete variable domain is NAGVMQNPRHLVRRRGQEARLRCSPMKGHSHVYWYRQLPEEGLKFMVYLQKENIIDESGMPKERFSAEFPKEGPSILRIQQVVRGDSAAYFCASSLTRQGEEDKNIQYFGAGTRLSVL.

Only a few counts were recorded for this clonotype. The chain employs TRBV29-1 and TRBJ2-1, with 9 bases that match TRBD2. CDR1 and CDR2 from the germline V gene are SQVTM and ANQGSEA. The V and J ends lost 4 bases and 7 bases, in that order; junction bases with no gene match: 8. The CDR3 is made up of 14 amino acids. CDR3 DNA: TGCAGCGTTGTGGGCGGGAGGGCTGTAAATGAGCAGTTCTTC. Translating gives CSVVGGRAVNEQFF.

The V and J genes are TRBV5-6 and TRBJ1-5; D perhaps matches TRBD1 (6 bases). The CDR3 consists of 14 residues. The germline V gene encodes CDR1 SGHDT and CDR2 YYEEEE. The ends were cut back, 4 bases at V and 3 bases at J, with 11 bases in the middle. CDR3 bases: TGTGCCAGCAGCGAAACAGGGTCCAATCAGCCCCAGCATTTT. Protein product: CASSETGSNQPQHF.

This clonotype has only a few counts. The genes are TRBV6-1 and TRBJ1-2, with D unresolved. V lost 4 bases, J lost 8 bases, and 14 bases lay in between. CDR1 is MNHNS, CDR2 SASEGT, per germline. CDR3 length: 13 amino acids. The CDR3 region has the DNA TGTGCCAGCAGTGCGACCGCGATTGGCGGCTACACCTTC. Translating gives CASSATAIGGYTF.

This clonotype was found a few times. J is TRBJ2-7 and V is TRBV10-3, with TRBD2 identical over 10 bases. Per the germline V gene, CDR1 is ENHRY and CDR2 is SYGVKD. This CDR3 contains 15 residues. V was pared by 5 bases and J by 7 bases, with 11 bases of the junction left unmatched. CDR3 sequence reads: CAISKGLAGENEQYF. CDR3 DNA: TGTGCCATCAGTAAGGGGCTAGCGGGAGAAAATGAGCAGTACTTC.

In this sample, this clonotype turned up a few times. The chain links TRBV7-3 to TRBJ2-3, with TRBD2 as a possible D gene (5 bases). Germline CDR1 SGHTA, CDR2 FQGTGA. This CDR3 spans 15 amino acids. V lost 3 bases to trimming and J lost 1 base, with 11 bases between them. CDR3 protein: CASSFLSAGTDTQYF. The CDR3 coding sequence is TGTGCCAGCAGCTTTTTGTCAGCGGGCACAGATACGCAGTATTTT.

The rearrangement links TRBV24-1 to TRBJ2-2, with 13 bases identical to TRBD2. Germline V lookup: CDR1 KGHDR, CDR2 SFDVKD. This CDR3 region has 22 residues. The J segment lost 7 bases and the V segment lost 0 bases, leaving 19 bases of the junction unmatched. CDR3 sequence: CATSDLRNRDRETSGRIGELFF. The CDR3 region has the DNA TGTGCCACCAGTGATTTGAGGAATCGGGACAGGGAGACTAGCGGGAGGATCGGGGAGCTGTTTTTT.

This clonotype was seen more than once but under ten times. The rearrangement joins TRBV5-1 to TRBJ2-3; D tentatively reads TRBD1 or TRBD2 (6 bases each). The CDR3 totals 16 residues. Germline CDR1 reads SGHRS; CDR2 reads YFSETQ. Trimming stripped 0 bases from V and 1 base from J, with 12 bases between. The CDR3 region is CASSLVGGAGTDTQYF. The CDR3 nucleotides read TGCGCCAGCAGCTTGGTCGGGGGCGCAGGCACAGATACGCAGTATTTT.

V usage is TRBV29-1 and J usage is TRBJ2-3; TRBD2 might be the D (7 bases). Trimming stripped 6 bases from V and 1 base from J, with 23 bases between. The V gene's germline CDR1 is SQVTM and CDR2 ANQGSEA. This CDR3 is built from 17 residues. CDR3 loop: CSVAVYTRGARTDTQYF. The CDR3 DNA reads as TGCAGCGTCGCCGTCTACACACGGGGGGCCCGCACAGATACGCAGTATTTT.